The 23 T cell receptor beta chains below come from one sample, sequenced in a study of T cells in tuberculosis. Sequencing was performed with immunoSEQ multiplex PCR; in TCRdb, only in-frame clones are kept and a portion is missing. The sample lists about 20,000 clones; over 75% were seen once. Sequencing was performed on PBMCs. The receptors shown here come from a donor aged 10-30 years with latent tuberculosis or without tuberculosis infection.

This chain connects TRBV29-1 to TRBJ2-7, with TRBD1 matching 7 bases. The CDR3 has 12 amino acids. The V segment lost 6 bases and the J segment 6 bases; nucleotides outside the gene matches: 8. The germline CDR1 and CDR2 sequences are SQVTM and ANQGSEA. In nucleotides, the CDR3 is TGCAGCGTGTCGACAGGGCTTGGCGAGCAGTACTTC. It codes for CSVSTGLGEQYF.

The chain carries TRBV19 and TRBJ1-1, with D hard to call. V was shortened by 4 bases and J by 0 bases, with 18 bases between the two germline ends. This CDR3 has 17 residues. CDR1 LNHDA and CDR2 SQIVND come from the germline V gene (reference sequence). Here the CDR3 DNA reads TGTGCCAGTAGTACCCGGGATGTACGGGTGATGAACACTGAAGCTTTCTTT. Translation: CASSTRDVRVMNTEAFF.

V and J are TRBV19 and TRBJ1-2, with D possibly TRBD1 on 6 matching bases. This CDR3 contains 13 residues. Germline V gene lookup returns CDR1 LNHDA and CDR2 SQIVND (reference sequence). Trimming pared 6 bases from V and 0 bases from J, leaving 8 bases between. Written as DNA, the CDR3 is TGTGCCAGTAGGGGGGCCGCTAACTATGGCTACACCTTC. Its protein product is CASRGAANYGYTF.

The V call is TRBV5-1, the J call TRBJ1-1; a weak D match, TRBD1 (6 bases). The germline V gene has CDR1 SGHRS and CDR2 YFSETQ. The CDR3 spans 13 residues. Trimming took 3 bases from V and 5 from J, leaving 11 bases between them. The CDR3 reads CASSSGTSTEAFF. CDR3 DNA: TGCGCCAGCAGCTCGGGGACATCTACTGAAGCTTTCTTT.

The genes are TRBV30 and TRBJ1-6; D is ambiguous. The length of the CDR3 is 14 residues. The germline V and J ends were trimmed by 4 bases and 7 bases, with 14 bases remaining between them. Germline CDR1 GTSNPN, CDR2 SVGIG (reference sequence). The CDR3: CAWKRKGRNSPLHF. In nucleotides, the CDR3 is TGTGCCTGGAAAAGAAAAGGGAGGAATTCACCCCTCCACTTT.

The V and J genes are TRBV15 and TRBJ1-2; D not resolved. V lost 1 base and J lost 8, with 17 bases in between. The length of the CDR3 is 15 residues. Germline CDR1 is LNHNV and CDR2 is YYDKDF (reference sequence). CDR3 nucleotide sequence: TGTGCCACCAGCAGAGGGGTACCGACTGCCACCGGCTACACCTTC. This gives the protein CATSRGVPTATGYTF.

J is TRBJ1-3 and V is TRBV4-1; 7 bases line up with TRBD1. CDR1 is MGHRA and CDR2 is YSYEKL in the germline V gene. This CDR3 has 15 amino acids. Trimming took 3 bases from V and 3 from J; bases not matched to a gene: 5. For the CDR3, the DNA is TGCGCCAGCAGCCATCGCGACAGGGATGGAAACACCATATATTTT. Translated, it gives CASSHRDRDGNTIYF.

The V and J genes are TRBV29-1 and TRBJ1-1; TRBD1 matches at 7 bases. The CDR3 loop spans 13 amino acids. V shed 6 bases, J shed 0 bases, and the junction held 4 bases outside the gene matches. Germline CDR1 reads SQVTM; CDR2 reads ANQGSEA. The CDR3: CSVAGTVNTEAFF. The CDR3 DNA follows: TGCAGCGTGGCCGGGACAGTGAACACTGAAGCTTTCTTT.

The chain combines TRBV2 with TRBJ2-4, with TRBD1 matching over 8 bases. CDR1 is SNHLY, CDR2 FYNNEI, per germline. This CDR3 is 16 amino acids long. The junction had 7 bases not matched to a gene; V was cut back by 5 bases and J by 1 base. The CDR3 DNA is TGTGCCAGCAGTAAGAAAACAGGGGGGGCCAAAAACATTCAGTACTTC. Protein sequence: CASSKKTGGAKNIQYF.

This chain links TRBV14 with TRBJ2-3, with D possibly matching TRBD1 (5 bases). There are 14 residues in the CDR3. Trimming cost V 3 bases and J 2 bases, with 9 bases left between them. Germline V CDR1 and CDR2: SGHDN, FVKESK. CDR3 nucleotides: TGTGCCAGCAGCCACGGCAGGGCCACAGATACGCAGTATTTT. This gives the protein CASSHGRATDTQYF.

The chain has TRBV6-6 and TRBJ1-3; possibly TRBD1 for D (5 bases). This CDR3 is built from 14 residues. Per the germline V gene, CDR1 is MNHNY and CDR2 is SVGAGI (reference sequence). The V gene lost 4 bases and the J gene lost 1 base, with 8 bases spanning the gap. The CDR3 DNA sequence: TGTGCCAGCAGTTCGACAGCATCTGGAAACACCATATATTTT. Encoded protein: CASSSTASGNTIYF.

The gene calls are TRBV27 and TRBJ1-2; TRBD1 aligns across 7 bases. The CDR3 sequence is 17 residues long. Trimming removed 9 bases from V and 3 bases from J; junction bases left unmatched: 19. Germline V gives CDR1 MNHEY, CDR2 SMNVEV (reference sequence). The CDR3 loop is CASASRGQAKPYYGYTF. CDR3 sequence (DNA): TGTGCCAGTGCCTCCCGTGGACAGGCTAAACCTTACTATGGCTACACCTTC.

The J gene is TRBJ2-7, the V gene TRBV30; maybe TRBD2 (5 bases). The CDR3 consists of 11 residues. V gave up 1 base and J gave up 4 bases, with 5 bases separating them. Germline CDR1 reads GTSNPN; CDR2 reads SVGIG (reference sequence). In DNA, the CDR3 is TGTGCCTGGAGTGGCGGGTACGAGCAGTACTTC. Translation gives CAWSGGYEQYF.

The chain recombines TRBV29-1 with TRBJ2-5; D gene uncertain. Germline-derived CDR1 and CDR2 are SQVTM and ANQGSEA. CDR3 length: 13 amino acids. Deletions cut 6 bases from V and 1 base from J, with 12 bases between. The CDR3 region has the DNA TGCAGCGTGCGCGGCAGTACCCAAGAGACCCAGTACTTC. It is translated as CSVRGSTQETQYF. The variable domain in full, with the rest retrieved from reference TRBV29-1 and TRBJ2-5, is SAVISQKPSRDICQRGTSLTIQCQVDSQVTMMFWYRQQPGQSLTLIATANQGSEATYESGFVIDKFPISRPNLTFSTLTVSNMSPEDSSIYLCSVRGSTQETQYFGPGTRLLVL.

This rearrangement joins TRBV6-5 to TRBJ2-1; D is uncertain. Germline lookup yields CDR1 MNHEY and CDR2 SVGAGI. CDR3 length: 12 residues. The V and J ends lost 2 bases and 5 bases respectively, with 4 bases between them. The CDR3 nucleotides are TGTGCCAGCAGTTACAGCGACAATGAGCAGTTCTTC. It translates to CASSYSDNEQFF.

The chain combines TRBV7-2 with TRBJ1-6; TRBD1 matches at 10 bases. CDR3 size: 17 residues. J was trimmed by 9 bases and V by 4 bases; bases with no gene match: 12. Per germline, CDR1 SGHTA and CDR2 FQGNSA. CDR3 protein: CASSSPTGGRVGSPLHF. CDR3 bases: TGTGCCAGCAGCTCCCCGACAGGGGGCAGGGTGGGTTCACCCCTCCACTTT.

The rearrangement joins TRBV30 to TRBJ2-6; 9 bases map to TRBD1. V lost 2 bases and J lost 0; bases outside the gene matches: 11. The CDR3 sequence is 19 residues long. Germline V CDR1 and CDR2: GTSNPN, SVGIG (reference sequence). CDR3 protein: CAWSPRRGQGYSGANVLTF. The CDR3 region has the DNA TGTGCCTGGAGTCCCCGTAGAGGACAGGGGTACTCTGGGGCCAACGTCCTGACTTTC.

The CDR3 sequence: CASGDRGYTEAFF. DNA of the CDR3: TGCGCCAGCGGGGACAGGGGTTACACTGAAGCTTTCTTT. The J gene is TRBJ1-1, the V gene TRBV10-2; 10 nucleotides align to TRBD1. The germline V gene encodes CDR1 WSHSY and CDR2 SAAADI. CDR3 length: 13 amino acids. The ends lost 8 bases at V and 3 bases at J; junction bases unmatched: 3.

V and J are TRBV7-2 and TRBJ2-3; tentative D call: TRBD2 (6 bases). The CDR3 is 16 residues long. The V and J ends lost 4 bases and 0 bases respectively, with 14 bases between them. CDR1 is SGHTA and CDR2 is FQGNSA in the germline V gene. CDR3: CASSYGPGTSTDTQYF. In DNA, the CDR3 is TGTGCCAGCAGCTACGGACCCGGGACTAGCACAGATACGCAGTATTTT.

The chain carries TRBV6-6 and TRBJ1-1; weak D call: TRBD1 (6 bases). Trimming removed 5 bases at V and 2 bases at J, with 9 bases between. Germline CDR1 reads MNHNY; CDR2 reads SVGAGI (reference sequence). CDR3 size: 13 residues. CDR3 in DNA: TGTGCCAGCAGTACAGGGTATAACACTGAAGCTTTCTTT. Translating gives CASSTGYNTEAFF.

This chain uses TRBV28 with TRBJ1-5; 8 bases align to TRBD1. CDR1 and CDR2 (germline): MDHEN, SYDVKM. Losses at the gene ends were 6 bases for V and 6 bases for J; bases not matched to a gene: 7. CDR3 length: 14 amino acids. CDR3 in DNA: TGTGCCAGCAGCATTGGACAGGGCCTTCAGCCCCAGCATTTT. This gives the protein CASSIGQGLQPQHF. Full variable domain (rest looked up from reference TRBV28 and TRBJ1-5): DVKVTQSSRYLVKRTGEKVFLECVQDMDHENMFWYRQDPGLGLRLIYFSYDVKMKEKGDIPEGYSVSREKKERFSLILESASTNQTSMYLCASSIGQGLQPQHFGDGTRLSIL.

V usage is TRBV2 and J usage is TRBJ1-2, with a possible D match to TRBD1 (6 bases). Germline V gene lookup returns CDR1 SNHLY and CDR2 FYNNEI. V was shortened by 11 bases and J by 8 bases, with 24 bases between the two germline ends. This CDR3 has 14 amino acids. CDR3 protein: CAGRGGRESTGYTF. The CDR3 DNA is TGTGCCGGGAGGGGGGGCAGAGAGTCGACCGGCTACACCTTC.

This clone was recorded a few times. The rearrangement uses TRBV5-1 and TRBJ2-5, with TRBD2 matching over 7 bases. After removal of 0 bases from V and 1 base from J, the junction contained 6 bases not matched to a gene. This CDR3 contains 16 residues. Germline-derived CDR1 and CDR2 are SGHRS and YFSETQ. CDR3 bases: TGCGCCAGCAGCTTGGAGGGTAGCGGGTCCCAAGAGACCCAGTACTTC. Protein product: CASSLEGSGSQETQYF.